These T cell receptor beta chains were read from a single sample in a study of blood T cell repertoires in COVID-19. Clones were read by immunoSEQ multiplex PCR, and TCRdb kept only the in-frame ones, dropping some. The table shows 250,000 to 350,000 clones, with around 89% occurring only once. What was sequenced was peripheral blood. All receptors come from a man aged 30 to 45 with acute or convalescent COVID-19. CDR3s include the opening cysteine and the closing phenylalanine or tryptophan. Each record gives: clone size, D gene, J gene, V gene, CDR3 DNA, CDR3 protein. The D gene is left open where the match is weak. Only part of the rows carry a size: once, few, many, or a class if the clone is expanded.

clone size: few
D gene: NA
J gene: TRBJ1-1
V gene: TRBV5-6
CDR3 DNA: TGTGCCAGCAGCTTGGCTCCCGGGAACACTGAAGCTTTCTTT
CDR3 protein: CASSLAPGNTEAFF

clone size: NA
D gene: NA
J gene: TRBJ1-5
V gene: TRBV19
CDR3 DNA: TGTGCCAGTAGTAAACAGGGTGGACAGCCCCAGCATTTT
CDR3 protein: CASSKQGGQPQHF

clone size: NA
D gene: NA
J gene: TRBJ2-1
V gene: TRBV3-1/TRBV3-2
CDR3 DNA: TGTGCCAGCAGCCCCGTAGCCGGGAGCGGGAATGAGCAGTTCTTC
CDR3 protein: CASSPVAGSGNEQFF

clone size: NA
D gene: NA
J gene: TRBJ2-2
V gene: TRBV1
CDR3 DNA: TGCACCAGCAGCCAAGTATGCCGGGGGAACACCGGGGAGCTGTTTTTT
CDR3 protein: CTSSQVCRGNTGELFF

clone size: NA
D gene: TRBD1
J gene: TRBJ1-4
V gene: TRBV6-5
CDR3 DNA: TGTGCCAGCAGGACAGGGAATGAAAAACTGTTTTTT
CDR3 protein: CASRTGNEKLFF

clone size: NA
D gene: NA
J gene: TRBJ2-1
V gene: TRBV12-3/TRBV12-4
CDR3 DNA: TGTGCCACCGGGACTCAAAATAACAATGAGCAGTTCTTC
CDR3 protein: CATGTQNNNEQFF

clone size: NA
D gene: TRBD1
J gene: TRBJ1-2
V gene: TRBV6-5
CDR3 DNA: TGTGCCAGCGCCCCCGGGACAGGGAGGTATGGCTACACCTTC
CDR3 protein: CASAPGTGRYGYTF

clone size: NA
D gene: NA
J gene: TRBJ2-1
V gene: TRBV6-5
CDR3 DNA: TGTGCCAGCCGGATCGGACTGGATTCATACAATGAGCAGTTCTTC
CDR3 protein: CASRIGLDSYNEQFF

clone size: NA
D gene: NA
J gene: TRBJ1-1
V gene: TRBV11-2
CDR3 DNA: TGTGCCAGCAGCTTAAGGGGCCGCGCCGGTTTGAACACTGAAGCTTTCTTT
CDR3 protein: CASSLRGRAGLNTEAFF

clone size: once
D gene: NA
J gene: TRBJ1-4
V gene: TRBV6-6
CDR3 DNA: TGTGCCAGCACCCTGAATGAAAAACTGTTTTTT
CDR3 protein: CASTLNEKLFF

clone size: NA
D gene: NA
J gene: TRBJ2-3
V gene: TRBV13
CDR3 DNA: TGTGCCAGCAGCTTTCTAACTGGCCCCTTGGGGCCTTCTACAGATACGCAGTATTTT
CDR3 protein: CASSFLTGPLGPSTDTQYF

clone size: NA
D gene: NA
J gene: TRBJ2-5
V gene: TRBV7-9
CDR3 DNA: TGTGCCAGCAGCTTCACGGGAGAGACCCAGTACTTC
CDR3 protein: CASSFTGETQYF

clone size: NA
D gene: TRBD1
J gene: TRBJ2-2
V gene: TRBV11-2
CDR3 DNA: TGTGCCAGCAGCTTATTAGCCCTGGACAGGGAGGAGCTGTTTTTT
CDR3 protein: CASSLLALDREELFF